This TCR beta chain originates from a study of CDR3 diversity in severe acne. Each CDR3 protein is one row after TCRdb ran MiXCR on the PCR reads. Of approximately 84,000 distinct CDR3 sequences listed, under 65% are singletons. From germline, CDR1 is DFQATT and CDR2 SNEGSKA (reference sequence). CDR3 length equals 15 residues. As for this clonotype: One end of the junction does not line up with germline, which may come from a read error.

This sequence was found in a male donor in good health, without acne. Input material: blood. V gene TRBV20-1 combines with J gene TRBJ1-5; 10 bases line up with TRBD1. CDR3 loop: CGARAGTGDSQPQHF. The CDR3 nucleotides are TGCGGTGCCCGTGCCGGGACAGGGGATAGTCAGCCCCAGCATTTT.